The 5 T cell receptor beta chains below all came from one sample that was sequenced in a study of blood T cell repertoires in COVID-19. Sequencing used immunoSEQ multiplex PCR; TCRdb keeps in-frame clones, though not all of them. The sample consists of fewer than 400,000 clones, around nine tenths of them appearing once. Sequencing input: peripheral blood. These receptors were collected from a human donor in a cohort sampled during active COVID-19.

The V call is TRBV2, the J call TRBJ1-2, with D perhaps TRBD1 (6 bases). Germline V lookup: CDR1 SNHLY, CDR2 FYNNEI. The CDR3 contains 14 residues. V was cut by 6 bases and J by 7 bases, with 18 bases left in between. CDR3 in DNA: TGTGCCAGCAGACAGACAGGTTTTTTGCCTGGCTACACCTTC. It codes for CASRQTGFLPGYTF.

With respect to this clone: The sample has other DNA sequences that encode this CDR3 too. This rearrangement joins TRBV7-9 to TRBJ2-5; 8 nucleotides match TRBD1. Germline values: CDR1 SEHNR, CDR2 FQNEAQ (reference sequence). V trimming: 0 bases; J trimming: 5 bases; junction bases outside the gene matches: 5. The CDR3 runs 15 residues. Here the CDR3 reads CASSLAQGARETQYF. CDR3 DNA: TGTGCCAGCAGCTTAGCTCAGGGGGCCAGGGAGACCCAGTACTTC.

This chain connects TRBV6-1 to TRBJ1-2, with unresolved D. Trimming left V 2 bases short and J 6 bases short, with 13 bases between. CDR3 length equals 14 residues. CDR1 is MNHNS, CDR2 SASEGT, per germline. CDR3 sequence (DNA): TGTGCCAGCAGTGAATCGCCCCAGGTGCATGGCTACACCTTC. This encodes CASSESPQVHGYTF.

DNA of the CDR3: TGTGCCAGCAGCGCAGGGACAGGGTATTCGGATAAGCCCCAGCATTTT. It translates to CASSAGTGYSDKPQHF. The chain joins TRBV5-5 to TRBJ1-5; 9 bases fit TRBD1. The CDR3 covers 16 residues. The J segment lost 8 bases and the V segment lost 4 bases, leaving 13 bases of the junction unmatched. The germline CDR1 and CDR2 sequences are SGHKS and YYEKEE (reference sequence).

The rearrangement links TRBV7-2 to TRBJ2-5, with D perhaps matching TRBD2 (7 bases). The V end was cut by 5 bases, the J end by 5 bases, with 18 bases between. Germline CDR1 is SGHTA and CDR2 is FQGNSA. The CDR3 length is 15 residues. Here the CDR3 reads CASSPLGGGVETQYF. The CDR3 bases are TGTGCCAGCAGCCCCTTGGGGGGGGGCGTGGAGACCCAGTACTTC.